A single sample is the source of the 14 T cell receptor beta chains below, sequenced in a study of T cell responses to AZD1222 COVID-19 vaccine. TCRdb's copy holds only in-frame clones and misses some; the assay was immunoSEQ multiplex PCR. This table has over 150,000 clones, 80% to 95% appearing once. The input for sequencing was peripheral blood, taken 28 days after the second dose of the MenACWY control vaccine. These receptor sequences come from an adult who received the MenACWY meningococcal vaccine as a control.

This chain connects TRBV2 to TRBJ1-2, with D maybe TRBD1 (6 bases). This CDR3 comprises 12 residues. The germline CDR1 and CDR2 sequences are SNHLY and FYNNEI. V was shortened by 4 bases and J by 8 bases, with 11 bases between the two germline ends. The CDR3 nucleotides read TGTGCCAGCAGTGCGACAGGATACGGCTACACCTTC. It translates to CASSATGYGYTF.

This rearrangement joins TRBV5-1 to TRBJ1-4; perhaps TRBD1 as D (5 bases). This CDR3 spans 15 amino acids. The V and J ends lost 4 bases and 0 bases respectively, with 10 bases between them. Germline V CDR1 and CDR2: SGHRS, YFSETQ. The CDR3 loop is CASSRDGATNEKLFF. CDR3 nucleotides: TGCGCCAGCAGCAGGGACGGTGCAACTAATGAAAAACTGTTTTTT.

CDR3 region: CSVEKGGGTDTQYF. DNA of the CDR3: TGCAGCGTTGAGAAGGGTGGGGGCACAGATACGCAGTATTTT. The V call is TRBV29-1, the J call TRBJ2-3; no firm D call. V was trimmed by 3 bases and J by 1 base, leaving 11 bases between them. CDR1 and CDR2 (germline): SQVTM, ANQGSEA. This CDR3 has 14 residues.

This chain uses TRBV3-1 (or the pseudogene TRBV3-2) with TRBJ1-4; D call uncertain. Looked up from germline, CDR1 is LGHDT and CDR2 is YNNKEL (reference sequence). Trimming pared 4 bases from V and 6 bases from J, leaving 12 bases between. This CDR3 has 14 residues. The CDR3 DNA is TGTGCCAGCAGCCGTATGGGCCTGGATGAAAAACTGTTTTTT. Translating gives CASSRMGLDEKLFF.

J is TRBJ1-5 and V is TRBV19; a possible D gene is TRBD1 (6 bases). Trimming took 3 bases from V and 7 from J, leaving 13 bases between them. The germline V gene encodes CDR1 LNHDA and CDR2 SQIVND (reference sequence). CDR3 size: 14 residues. The chain's CDR3 is CASSIGGAGQPQHF. The DNA for the CDR3 is TGTGCCAGTAGTATCGGGGGGGCGGGGCAGCCCCAGCATTTT.

V is TRBV3-1 (or the pseudogene TRBV3-2) and J is TRBJ2-3; 11 bases fit TRBD2. Germline lookup yields CDR1 LGHDT and CDR2 YNNKEL (reference sequence). The CDR3 loop spans 17 amino acids. With V trimmed by 3 bases and J by 2 bases, 7 bases remained unmatched. The chain's CDR3 is CASSHPTSGGFTDTQYF. The CDR3 DNA reads TGTGCCAGCAGCCACCCCACTAGCGGGGGTTTCACAGATACGCAGTATTTT.

The chain uses TRBV5-1 and TRBJ2-7; 7 bases line up with TRBD2. Germline lookup yields CDR1 SGHRS and CDR2 YFSETQ. V shed 3 bases and J 4 bases; nucleotides not matched to a gene: 4. The CDR3 loop spans 13 amino acids. In nucleotides, the CDR3 is TGCGCCAGCAGCTCTAGCGGAGCTTACGAGCAGTACTTC. Translated: CASSSSGAYEQYF.

This clone was seen just once. The rearrangement joins TRBV3-1 (or the pseudogene TRBV3-2) to TRBJ1-1; D is undetermined. Germline V gives CDR1 LGHDT, CDR2 YNNKEL (reference sequence). V gave up 2 bases and J gave up 2 bases, with 6 bases separating them. The CDR3 runs to 13 residues. CDR3 residues: CASSQRLNTEAFF. The CDR3 DNA sequence: TGTGCCAGCAGCCAAAGGTTAAACACTGAAGCTTTCTTT.

The sample holds one count of this clone. J is TRBJ1-4 and V is TRBV5-5; 11 bases match TRBD1. This CDR3 is 14 amino acids long. Unmatched junction bases numbered 6, after V lost 4 bases and J lost 10 bases. Germline CDR1 and CDR2: SGHKS and YYEKEE (reference sequence). The CDR3, as DNA: TGTGCCAGCAGCGATACCGGGACAGGGGGAAAACTGTTTTTT. Protein: CASSDTGTGGKLFF.

This chain uses TRBV9 with TRBJ1-1; 10 nucleotides line up with TRBD1. Germline trimming cut 3 bases from V and 1 base from J; bases unmatched to any gene: 12. In germline, CDR1 is SGDLS, CDR2 YYNGEE. The CDR3 contains 18 residues. CDR3 loop: CASSGAGTGVTSNTEAFF. The CDR3 DNA is TGTGCCAGCAGCGGGGCCGGGACAGGGGTAACTTCGAACACTGAAGCTTTCTTT.

The rearrangement joins TRBV3-1 (or the pseudogene TRBV3-2) to TRBJ1-6; D is possibly TRBD1 (6 bases). The CDR3 runs to 19 residues. V dropped 4 bases and J dropped 4 bases, with 23 bases sitting between them. Germline lookup yields CDR1 LGHDT and CDR2 YNNKEL (reference sequence). This CDR3 reads CASSPTGHSRGTYNSPLHF. In DNA, the CDR3 is TGTGCCAGCAGCCCCACAGGACACAGCAGGGGAACTTATAATTCACCCCTCCACTTT.

The V call is TRBV10-3, the J call TRBJ1-2; 8 nucleotides agree with TRBD1. Per germline, CDR1 ENHRY and CDR2 SYGVKD. The J segment lost 4 bases and the V segment lost 6 bases, leaving 10 bases of the junction unmatched. The CDR3 runs to 15 residues. The CDR3 nucleotides read TGTGCCATCAGCGAAGGGACAGGCAGGGCCTATGGCTACACCTTC. Translation gives CAISEGTGRAYGYTF.

The chain employs TRBV6-2 or TRBV6-3 and TRBJ1-5, with 7 bases aligning to TRBD1. V shed 6 bases and J 3 bases; nucleotides not matched to a gene: 14. The CDR3 sequence is 17 residues long. CDR1 and CDR2 from the germline V gene are MNHEY and SVGEGT. The CDR3 protein is CASSLLLGGEDNQPQHF. The CDR3 DNA reads as TGTGCCAGCAGCCTACTGCTAGGGGGCGAAGACAATCAGCCCCAGCATTTT.

The chain links TRBV10-2 to TRBJ2-5; D is perhaps TRBD1 or TRBD2 (5 bases each). The V gene lost 4 bases and the J gene lost 7 bases, with 13 bases spanning the gap. This CDR3 is 13 amino acids long. Looked up from germline, CDR1 is WSHSY and CDR2 is SAAADI. CDR3 bases: TGCGCCAGCAGTGGGCCGAGTGGGGGGACCCAGTACTTC. This encodes CASSGPSGGTQYF.